This T cell receptor beta chain came from a study of Graves' ophthalmopathy and Graves' hyperthyroidism. At the level of the study: Untreated patients at initial diagnosis provided peripheral blood.

At least ten counts were recorded for this clonotype. RNA transcripts served as template for amplifying TCR beta CDR3 sequences. The first round was an RT-PCR with HTBI primers, and the second round was a multiplex PCR. TCRdb re-derived calls from the multiplex PCR reads in MiXCR, one entry per CDR3 protein. Of some 350,000 distinct CDR3 sequences listed, 17% are singletons. V gave up 0 bases and J gave up 3 bases, with 9 bases separating them. CDR3 length: 14 amino acids. Germline CDR1 SGHAT, CDR2 FQNNGV. This receptor was taken from an adult woman with stable Graves' hyperthyroidism. The material sequenced was peripheral blood. V and J are TRBV11-2 and TRBJ2-7; D unclear. The CDR3 region is CASSLEATGYEQYF. The CDR3 coding sequence is TGTGCCAGCAGCTTAGAGGCTACGGGCTACGAGCAGTACTTC.